A selection of T cell receptor beta chains follows, all from one sample in a study of CD8 T cells in cerebrospinal fluid in Alzheimer's disease. From the 10x single-cell sequencing reads, TCRdb lists one entry per CDR3 protein and no DNA. The sample table sets out over a thousand distinct CDR3 sequences. The sample taken for sequencing was cerebrospinal fluid. Receptors originate from a human donor with mild cognitive impairment. Each CDR3 is given with its conserved first and last residue. Size is omitted from some rows. Given values are once, few, many or a class for expanded clones.

clone_size,j_call,v_call,cdr3_aa
medium-sized,TRBJ2-7,TRBV4-1,CASSQASDRVTYEQYF
medium-sized,TRBJ2-1,TRBV6-1,CASSIRSHRDSHSRYNEQFF
medium-sized,TRBJ1-2,TRBV7-2,CASSAYTGEIGYTF
medium-sized,TRBJ1-1,TRBV20-1,CSARDRGRRSSEAFF
medium-sized,TRBJ1-1,TRBV12-3/TRBV12-4,CASSLGGRYTEAFF
large,TRBJ2-5,TRBV7-2,CASSPDTRPTETQYF
medium-sized,TRBJ2-1,TRBV12-3/TRBV12-4,CASTPRGGLARNEQFF
large,TRBJ1-4,TRBV14,CASSQDWFRGLFF
medium-sized,TRBJ2-5,TRBV20-1,CSARGGTRGDF
medium-sized,TRBJ1-6,TRBV6-1,CASGGNSPLHF
medium-sized,TRBJ1-4,TRBV5-1,CASSRDSNEKLFF
NA,TRBJ2-3,TRBV19,CASSIRQYTDTQYF
medium-sized,TRBJ1-2,TRBV14,CASSQRQGGGYTF
large,TRBJ2-2,TRBV7-6,CASSLGGINTGELFF
NA,TRBJ2-1,TRBV19,CASSMTSGSYNEQFF
NA,TRBJ2-5,TRBV7-2,CASSTGQPQETQYF
large,TRBJ1-4,TRBV20-1,CSARDWGQEKLFF